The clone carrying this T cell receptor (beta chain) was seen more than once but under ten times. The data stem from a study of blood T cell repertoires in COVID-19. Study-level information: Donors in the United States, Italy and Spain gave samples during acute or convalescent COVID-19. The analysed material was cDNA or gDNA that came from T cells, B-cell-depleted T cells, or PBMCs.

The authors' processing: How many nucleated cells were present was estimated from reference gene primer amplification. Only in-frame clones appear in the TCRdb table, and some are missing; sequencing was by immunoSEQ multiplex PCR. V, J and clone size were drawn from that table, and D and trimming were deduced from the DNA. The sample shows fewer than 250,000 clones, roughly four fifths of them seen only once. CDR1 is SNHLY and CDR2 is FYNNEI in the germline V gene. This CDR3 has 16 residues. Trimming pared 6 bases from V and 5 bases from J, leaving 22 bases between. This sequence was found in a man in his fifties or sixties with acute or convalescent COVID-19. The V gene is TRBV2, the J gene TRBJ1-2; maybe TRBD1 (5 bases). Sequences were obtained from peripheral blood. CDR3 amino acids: CASSNGQGDVFYGYTF. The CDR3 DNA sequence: TGTGCCAGCAGCAACGGACAAGGAGACGTATTTTATGGCTACACCTTC. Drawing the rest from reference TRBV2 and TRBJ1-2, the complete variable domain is EPEVTQTPSHQVTQMGQEVILRCVPISNHLYFYWYRQILGQKVEFLVSFYNNEISEKSEIFDDQFSVERPDGSNFTLKIRSTKLEDSAMYFCASSNGQGDVFYGYTFGSGTRLTVV.